This T cell receptor (beta chain) was retrieved from a study of blood T cell repertoires in COVID-19. Trimming cost V 0 bases and J 1 base, with 10 bases left between them. The CDR3 totals 15 residues. The germline V gene encodes CDR1 SGHRS and CDR2 YFSETQ. Using immunoSEQ multiplex PCR, the repertoire was profiled, and TCRdb retains in-frame clones only, with some absent. Among about 270,000 clones listed, about 89% were seen once. The material sequenced was peripheral blood. The receptor was isolated from a man aged 40-49 years with active or convalescent COVID-19. The chain has TRBV5-1 and TRBJ2-5; D possibly corresponds to TRBD1 (6 bases). The CDR3 region has the DNA TGCGCCAGCAGCTTGGGGGGGCAGGGCCAAGAGACCCAGTACTTC. This gives the protein CASSLGGQGQETQYF.